This T cell receptor (beta chain) was obtained from a study of cytomegalovirus exposure and HLA in healthy donors. PCR involved 60 Vbeta and 13 Jbeta primers. Libraries were prepared by immunoSEQ multiplex PCR; TCRdb keeps only in-frame clonotypes and omits some of them. The sample carries over 110,000 clones, around four fifths recorded once. The CDR3 extends over 12 amino acids. CDR1 is SGHRS and CDR2 is YFSETQ in the germline V gene. V was pared by 8 bases and J by 4 bases, with 4 bases of the junction left unmatched. This clone has more than one count but fewer than ten. The receptor comes from a male donor in good health and CMV-seropositive. Sequencing input: PBMCs. This sequence joins TRBV5-1 and TRBJ2-3, with TRBD1 matching over 7 bases. Written as DNA, the CDR3 is TGCGCCAGAGACAGGGACCCAGATACGCAGTATTTT. This translates into CARDRDPDTQYF.